The present TCR beta chain was sequenced within a study of cytomegalovirus exposure and HLA in healthy donors. The study, taken as a whole, reports: TCR beta V- and J-gene trimming, according to a later analysis, was linked to a missense DCLRE1C variant.

As to this clone: Antigen unknown.

Primers included in the PCR were 60 Vbeta and 13 Jbeta primers. TCRdb's table, derived via immunoSEQ multiplex PCR, lists solely in-frame clones and lacks some. The sample holds 100,000 to 150,000 clones, roughly four fifths seen once. Although they were nominally healthy when sampled, donors likely had unrecorded immune exposures. Germline CDR1 is SGHRS and CDR2 is YFSETQ. The CDR3 consists of 14 residues. V was trimmed by 3 bases and J by 0 bases, leaving 9 bases between them. The rearrangement joins TRBV5-1 to TRBJ1-2; no reliable D call. Sample: PBMCs. The TCR sequence derives from a man aged 45-65 years in good health and CMV-seronegative. The CDR3 DNA is TGCGCCAGCAGCTCCTCCGCTACTAACTATGGCTACACCTTC. It yields the protein CASSSSATNYGYTF.